Below, 22 T cell receptor beta chains from the same sample are listed, as sequenced in a study of blood T cell repertoires in COVID-19. The assay was immunoSEQ multiplex PCR, and TCRdb's table has in-frame clones only and misses some. The sample carries over 100,000 clones, more than 70% recorded once. Sequencing was performed on peripheral blood. These receptors all come from a man aged 45-65 years with acute or convalescent COVID-19.

The CDR3 DNA sequence: TGCAGCGTTGAGGGCGGACAGAGGAATGGCTACACCTTC. It encodes CSVEGGQRNGYTF. This chain joins TRBV29-1 and TRBJ1-2; possible D gene TRBD1, 6 bases. The CDR3 runs to 13 residues. Between the trimmed V and J ends, which lost 3 bases and 6 bases, there was a span of 14 bases. From germline, CDR1 is SQVTM and CDR2 ANQGSEA.

The chain uses TRBV28 and TRBJ2-2; D may be TRBD1 (7 bases). V was trimmed by 5 bases and J by 7 bases, leaving 17 bases between them. The CDR3 has 15 residues. From germline, CDR1 is MDHEN and CDR2 SYDVKM. As DNA, the CDR3 is TGTGCCAGCAGTATCCGGAGGGGGCGGTTCGGGGAGCTGTTTTTT. Its translation is CASSIRRGRFGELFF.

This CDR3 reads CASSYFRGYTDTQYF. DNA of the CDR3: TGTGCCAGCAGTTACTTTCGGGGGTACACAGATACGCAGTATTTT. The chain combines TRBV6-5 with TRBJ2-3, with a weak D call TRBD2 (6 bases). This CDR3 has 15 residues. Germline values: CDR1 MNHEY, CDR2 SVGAGI. V lost 1 base, J lost 2 bases, and 10 bases lay in between.

A single count supports this clone. This rearrangement joins TRBV28 to TRBJ1-1, with no clear D. Germline CDR1 MDHEN, CDR2 SYDVKM. This CDR3 comprises 12 residues. Trimming pared 6 bases from V and 5 bases from J, leaving 10 bases between. DNA for the CDR3: TGTGCCAGCAGATACGGGGAAACTGAAGCTTTCTTT. Translating it yields CASRYGETEAFF.

The rearrangement uses TRBV19 and TRBJ1-1, with 7 bases fitting TRBD1. The CDR3 is made up of 14 amino acids. The V segment lost 7 bases and the J segment 1 base; nucleotides outside the gene matches: 6. The germline V gene encodes CDR1 LNHDA and CDR2 SQIVND (reference sequence). The CDR3 DNA sequence: TGTGCCAGTACAGAGGGGGCGAGGAACACTGAAGCTTTCTTT. It codes for CASTEGARNTEAFF. Based on the CDR3 plus reference TRBV19 and TRBJ1-1, the full variable domain is DGGITQSPKYLFRKEGQNVTLSCEQNLNHDAMYWYRQDPGQGLRLIYYSQIVNDFQKGDIAEGYSVSREKKESFPLTVTSAQKNPTAFYLCASTEGARNTEAFFGQGTRLTVV.

The DNA for the CDR3 is TGTGCCACACCTAAACCTGGACACCAGACTGAAGCTTTCTTT. It codes for CATPKPGHQTEAFF. This chain connects TRBV7-9 to TRBJ1-1; D is possibly TRBD1 (5 bases). This CDR3 comprises 14 residues. Between the trimmed V and J ends, which lost 10 bases and 5 bases, there was a span of 20 bases. Germline V gene lookup returns CDR1 SEHNR and CDR2 FQNEAQ (reference sequence).

The sample holds one count of this clone. This sequence joins TRBV4-1 and TRBJ1-3, with 8 positions matching TRBD1. Germline trimming cut 4 bases from V and 5 bases from J; bases unmatched to any gene: 7. Germline lookup yields CDR1 MGHRA and CDR2 YSYEKL. The CDR3 extends over 15 amino acids. For the CDR3, the DNA is TGCGCCAGCAGCCTCGGCGGCAGGGGGCGAAACACCATATATTTT. Amino acids: CASSLGGRGRNTIYF.

The gene calls are TRBV6-5 and TRBJ2-7; D gene unclear. The germline V gene has CDR1 MNHEY and CDR2 SVGAGI. Trimming cost V 6 bases and J 6 bases, with 18 bases left between them. This CDR3 contains 14 residues. The CDR3 DNA sequence: TGTGCCAGCAGCCCCCCCGGGTCCCCTAGCGAGCAGTACTTC. Translating gives CASSPPGSPSEQYF.

J is TRBJ1-1 and V is TRBV9; a possible D gene is TRBD1 (6 bases). Looked up from germline, CDR1 is SGDLS and CDR2 is YYNGEE. The CDR3 contains 16 residues. The V gene lost 0 bases and the J gene lost 1 base, with 13 bases spanning the gap. CDR3 coding DNA: TGTGCCAGCAGCGTAGCCTCAGGGGAAAGGAACACTGAAGCTTTCTTT. It translates to CASSVASGERNTEAFF.

The V call is TRBV2, the J call TRBJ1-1; 8 bases align to TRBD1. Trimming removed 5 bases from V and 3 bases from J; junction bases left unmatched: 11. Looked up from germline, CDR1 is SNHLY and CDR2 is FYNNEI. The CDR3 is made up of 16 amino acids. The CDR3 DNA reads TGTGCCAGCAGTCTGGCTAGACAGGGGCGCGACACTGAAGCTTTCTTT. Protein sequence: CASSLARQGRDTEAFF.

The chain combines TRBV28 with TRBJ1-2, with 9 bases aligning to TRBD1. CDR1 is MDHEN, CDR2 SYDVKM, per germline. The CDR3 is 15 amino acids. The V segment lost 5 bases and the J segment 8 bases; nucleotides outside the gene matches: 12. CDR3 sequence reads: CASSRPGQGKWGYTF. In nucleotides, the CDR3 is TGTGCCAGCAGTCGACCGGGACAGGGTAAATGGGGCTACACCTTC.

J is TRBJ2-7 and V is TRBV28, with 9 bases matching TRBD1. Per the germline V gene, CDR1 is MDHEN and CDR2 is SYDVKM. This CDR3 comprises 14 residues. V lost 6 bases, J lost 11 bases, and 14 bases stayed unmatched. The CDR3 DNA reads TGTGCCAGCAGCCTAAGGGACAGGGTAACCCCGGAGTACTTC. It translates to CASSLRDRVTPEYF.

This clone was seen only once. One end of the junction does not line up with germline, which may come from a read error. The chain combines TRBV7-7 with TRBJ1-3, with D unclear. CDR3 size: 13 residues. CDR1 and CDR2 from the germline V gene are SSHAT and FNYEAQ (reference sequence). The CDR3 bases are TGTGCTAGCAGCTCGACTCCCGGAAACACCATATATTTT. Translating it yields CASSSTPGNTIYF.

The V and J genes are TRBV9 and TRBJ2-3, with D uncertain. The CDR3 covers 15 residues. Per germline, CDR1 SGDLS and CDR2 YYNGEE. Trimming removed 0 bases at V and 4 bases at J, with 12 bases between. The CDR3 coding sequence is TGTGCCAGCAGCGTAGGCGGAGCCGTGGCAGATACGCAGTATTTT. Its translation: CASSVGGAVADTQYF.

The chain carries TRBV5-4 and TRBJ1-2; possibly TRBD1 for D (6 bases). This CDR3 has 14 residues. The V and J ends lost 4 bases and 4 bases respectively, with 14 bases between them. The germline V gene has CDR1 SGHNT and CDR2 YYREEE (reference sequence). CDR3 sequence (DNA): TGTGCCAGCAGCCCAGGACAGACCGGCTATGGCTACACCTTC. It translates to CASSPGQTGYGYTF.

The chain combines TRBV5-5 with TRBJ2-2; 12 bases match TRBD2. This CDR3 has 17 amino acids. Unmatched junction bases numbered 4, after V lost 4 bases and J lost 0 bases. The germline gives CDR1 SGHKS, CDR2 YYEKEE (reference sequence). CDR3 in DNA: TGTGCCAGCAGCCTCGGACTAGCGGGGACGAACACCGGGGAGCTGTTTTTT. This encodes CASSLGLAGTNTGELFF.

The chain recombines TRBV5-4 with TRBJ2-1; 9 nucleotides agree with TRBD2. Germline V gene data show CDR1 as SGHNT and CDR2 as YYREEE (reference sequence). J lost 2 bases, V lost 0 bases, and 3 bases had no gene match. The CDR3 spans 16 residues. The CDR3 loop reads CASSLAAGGPYNEQFF. CDR3 bases: TGTGCCAGCAGCTTGGCAGCGGGAGGACCCTACAATGAGCAGTTCTTC.

The J gene is TRBJ2-1, the V gene TRBV16, with D perhaps TRBD1 (6 bases). Germline V gene sequence: CDR1 KGHSY, CDR2 FQNENV. CDR3 size: 13 residues. V dropped 3 bases and J dropped 7 bases, with 10 bases sitting between them. The CDR3 DNA reads TGTGCCAGCAGCCAGGGGGCAAGGAATGAGCAGTTCTTC. As protein: CASSQGARNEQFF.

This chain links TRBV7-9 with TRBJ2-1, with 10 bases identical to TRBD2. V lost 5 bases to trimming and J lost 2 bases; unmatched junction nucleotides: 6. This CDR3 comprises 16 residues. Germline CDR1 SEHNR, CDR2 FQNEAQ (reference sequence). As DNA, the CDR3 is TGTGCCAGCAGCAAACTAGCGGGACATACCTACAATGAGCAGTTCTTC. Protein sequence: CASSKLAGHTYNEQFF.

This clone was recorded once. V and J are TRBV7-2 and TRBJ1-2; 7 bases are a match to TRBD1. Germline loops: CDR1 SGHTA, CDR2 FQGNSA. V lost 5 bases to trimming and J lost 4 bases; unmatched junction nucleotides: 7. CDR3 length: 14 amino acids. CDR3 nucleotide sequence: TGTGCCAGCAGCGGAAGACAGGGTGGCTATGGCTACACCTTC. It codes for CASSGRQGGYGYTF. Full variable domain (missing parts from reference TRBV7-2 and TRBJ1-2): GAGVSQSPSNKVTEKGKDVELRCDPISGHTALYWYRQSLGQGLEFLIYFQGNSAPDKSGLPSDRFSAERTGGSVSTLTIQRTQQEDSAVYLCASSGRQGGYGYTFGSGTRLTVV.

This chain joins TRBV5-1 and TRBJ1-5; tentatively, D is TRBD1 (5 bases). Trimming removed 4 bases from V and 4 bases from J, with 15 bases in between. This CDR3 comprises 15 residues. Looked up from germline, CDR1 is SGHRS and CDR2 is YFSETQ. The CDR3 DNA reads as TGCGCCAGCAGCCCCGCCGGGCAGGGAAATCAGCCCCAGCATTTT. Amino acid sequence: CASSPAGQGNQPQHF.

V usage is TRBV10-3 and J usage is TRBJ2-3, with a tentative D call TRBD2 (6 bases). Trimming left V 4 bases short and J 2 bases short, with 10 bases between. The germline CDR1 and CDR2 sequences are ENHRY and SYGVKD. CDR3 length: 14 amino acids. CDR3 sequence reads: CAISGGDPTDTQYF. The CDR3 DNA reads TGTGCCATCAGTGGGGGGGACCCCACAGATACGCAGTATTTT.